The present T cell receptor beta chain was sequenced within a study of early T cells in non-severe SARS-CoV-2 infection. Study as a whole: Sequencing was performed on bulk RNA from unsorted whole blood, leaving chains unpaired.

General study results and limits: There was a bias toward anti-spike CD8 responses in VDJdb matching, which missed private and CD4 specificities.

A remark on this clonotype: No antigen is known for it.

The CDR3 runs to 14 residues. The junction had 7 bases not matched to a gene; V was cut back by 5 bases and J by 4 bases. CDR1 and CDR2 from the germline V gene are SEHNR and FQNEAQ (reference sequence). Separate cDNA molecules each had unique molecular identifiers attached to them. TCRdb used MiXCR to reprocess the 5' RACE reads, holding one entry per CDR3 protein. This table has tens of thousands of distinct CDR3 sequences, about an eighth appearing once. The material sequenced was whole blood. The sequence was collected from an adult who was a healthcare worker with PCR-confirmed SARS-CoV-2 infection or an uninfected control (not recorded which). The chain carries TRBV7-9 and TRBJ1-2; 7 bases are shared with TRBD1. For the CDR3, the DNA is TGTGCCAGCAGCCCCGGGACAGTAACCTATGGCTACACCTTC. It specifies CASSPGTVTYGYTF.